This T cell receptor (beta chain) was recorded in a study of metastatic and nonmetastatic thyroid tumors. Study-wide context: Blood and tumor or nodule tissue repertoires from malignant and benign thyroid patients were compared.

The entire patient cohort was treatment-naive prior to thyroid surgery. This CDR3 is 13 amino acids long. V was cut by 5 bases and J by 7 bases, with 12 bases left in between. The study's findings and limits: According to reports, the diversity of TCR beta was significantly higher in malignant thyroid tumors than in benign nodules, and this held in both blood and tumor samples.

There are many counts of this clone. What it binds is unknown. TCRdb re-called the PCR reads through MiXCR. Here the sample spans 43,000 or so clones, about 4.2% being singletons. Sample: blood. The chain joins TRBV12-3 or TRBV12-4 to TRBJ1-5; the D is unclear. This TCR derives from a female donor with papillary thyroid cancer or a benign thyroid nodule (not recorded which). Some clones in this sample may be carry-over from other donors' samples. The chain's CDR3 is CASSLLWSQPQHF. CDR3 sequence (DNA): TGTGCCAGCAGTCTGCTTTGGTCCCAGCCCCAGCATTTT.